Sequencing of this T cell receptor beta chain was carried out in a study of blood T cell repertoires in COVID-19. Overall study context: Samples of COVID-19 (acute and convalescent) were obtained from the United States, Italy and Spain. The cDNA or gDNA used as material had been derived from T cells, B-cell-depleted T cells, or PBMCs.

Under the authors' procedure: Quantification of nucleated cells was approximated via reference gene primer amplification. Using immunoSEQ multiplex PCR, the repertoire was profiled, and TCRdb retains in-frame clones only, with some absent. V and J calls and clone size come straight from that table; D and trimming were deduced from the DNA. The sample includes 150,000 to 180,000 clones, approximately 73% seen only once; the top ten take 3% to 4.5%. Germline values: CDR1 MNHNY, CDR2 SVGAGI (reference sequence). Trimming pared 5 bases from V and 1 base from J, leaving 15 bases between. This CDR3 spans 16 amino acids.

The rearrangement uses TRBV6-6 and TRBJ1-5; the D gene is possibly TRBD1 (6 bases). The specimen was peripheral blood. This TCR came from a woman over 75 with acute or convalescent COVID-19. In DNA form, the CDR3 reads TGTGCCAGCAGTGCTCAACAGGGTGGGAGCAATCAGCCCCAGCATTTT. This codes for CASSAQQGGSNQPQHF.